Below, 15 T cell receptor beta chains from the same sample are listed, as sequenced in a study of T-cell memory formation after mild COVID-19 (dated by TCRdb to the early 2020s). Libraries were constructed by 5' RACE. TCRdb lists the instrument as Illumina NovaSeq 6000. TCRdb reprocessed the public reads (quality trimming at Q25 with fastp, clone calling with MiXCR) and kept in-frame beta chains. All rows with the same CDR3 protein become a single entry with the most common DNA and genes. The sample contains nearly 110,000 distinct CDR3 sequences, around 14% of them found a single time. The ten largest clones take up roughly 40% of the sample. The specimen sequenced was PBMCs or a T cell subset sorted from them (not recorded which). These TCRs come from a man in his late teens or twenties who had mild COVID-19 (a few samples of this study predate the infection). The sample titles of this study are shuffled in the database, so cell type and time point are left out; the donor was told from shared clones.

This clonotype was observed a few times. The chain combines TRBV6-5 with TRBJ1-1, with a tentative D call TRBD1 (5 bases). Trimming cost V 7 bases and J 6 bases, with 9 bases left between them. The CDR3 sequence is 11 residues long. The germline CDR1 and CDR2 sequences are MNHEY and SVGAGI. The CDR3 sequence is CASNAGAEAFF. The CDR3 DNA is TGTGCCAGCAATGCGGGGGCTGAAGCTTTCTTT.

The V call is TRBV6-5, the J call TRBJ1-1; weak D call: TRBD1 (6 bases). CDR1 is MNHEY, CDR2 SVGAGI, per germline. Trimming pared 4 bases from V and 4 bases from J, leaving 19 bases between. The CDR3 runs 16 residues. As DNA, the CDR3 is TGTGCCAGCAGTTTCGGGACATCAGCTTCGGGCACTGAAGCTTTCTTT. Its protein product is CASSFGTSASGTEAFF.

This clonotype has a handful of counts. The chain is built from TRBV25-1 and TRBJ1-4; unclear D gene. CDR3 length: 14 amino acids. Trimming shortened V by 5 bases and J by 0 bases, and 7 bases separated the two germline ends. CDR1 MGHDK and CDR2 SYGVNS come from the germline V gene. The DNA of the CDR3 is TGTGCCAGCAGTTACAGCACAACTAATGAAAAACTGTTTTTT. Residues: CASSYSTTNEKLFF.

The chain has TRBV6-1 and TRBJ2-7; D not certain. This CDR3 is built from 14 residues. V shed 4 bases and J shed 0 bases, with 10 bases lying between them. The germline V gene has CDR1 MNHNS and CDR2 SASEGT. Here the CDR3 DNA reads TGTGCCAGCAGTGTTCTGGGTATCTCCTACGAGCAGTACTTC. Its protein product is CASSVLGISYEQYF.

The sample holds many counts of this clonotype. The chain links TRBV4-2 to TRBJ2-3; 11 bases match TRBD2. With V trimmed by 4 bases and J by 3 bases, 6 bases remained unmatched. This CDR3 has 16 amino acids. CDR1 and CDR2 (germline): LGHNA, YNFKEQ. The CDR3 here is CASSPTSGGGTDTQYF. In DNA form, the CDR3 reads TGTGCCAGCAGCCCCACTAGCGGGGGAGGGACAGATACGCAGTATTTT.

The rearrangement uses TRBV4-3 and TRBJ2-1; D might be TRBD1 or TRBD2, each matching 6 bases. V was shortened by 3 bases and J by 6 bases, with 18 bases between the two germline ends. Germline-derived CDR1 and CDR2 are LGHNA and YSLEER. CDR3 length: 16 residues. DNA of the CDR3: TGCGCCAGCAGCCAGTCGTTGGGGGGCGCCTCCAATGAGCAGTTCTTC. Amino acids: CASSQSLGGASNEQFF.

The J gene is TRBJ2-3, the V gene TRBV4-1; no firm D call. Trimming took off 3 bases at V and 3 bases at J, with 16 bases between the two ends. This CDR3 spans 16 amino acids. CDR1 is MGHRA and CDR2 is YSYEKL in the germline V gene. In nucleotides, the CDR3 is TGCGCCAGCAGCCATTTCCCGGCCGGTTTGACAGATACGCAGTATTTT. This gives the protein CASSHFPAGLTDTQYF.

This chain connects TRBV29-1 to TRBJ2-3; possibly TRBD1 or TRBD2 for D (5 bases each). Germline V gene data show CDR1 as SQVTM and CDR2 as ANQGSEA. The CDR3 loop spans 14 amino acids. Trimming pared 1 base from V and 4 bases from J, leaving 12 bases between. The CDR3 loop is CSVEGRGVADTQYF. CDR3 DNA sequence: TGCAGCGTTGAAGGAAGAGGGGTTGCAGATACGCAGTATTTT.

This chain links TRBV6-2 or TRBV6-3 with TRBJ2-7; tentatively, D is TRBD2 (5 bases). The CDR3 contains 14 residues. CDR1 MNHEY and CDR2 SVGEGT come from the germline V gene. Trimming took 10 bases from V and 3 from J, leaving 19 bases between them. CDR3 loop: CATLSGLRIYEQYF. CDR3 nucleotide sequence: TGTGCCACCCTCTCGGGGTTGAGGATCTACGAGCAGTACTTC.

The chain couples TRBV14 to TRBJ2-7, with D uncertain. Trimming took 1 base from V and 3 from J, leaving 10 bases between them. This CDR3 spans 14 amino acids. From germline, CDR1 is SGHDN and CDR2 FVKESK. CDR3: CASSQGRGVYEQYV. The CDR3 DNA follows: TGTGCCAGCAGCCAAGGACGAGGCGTCTACGAGCAGTACGTC.

The CDR3 nucleotides read TGCGCCAGCAGCTCCCGCTTGAGCGGGGAGCTGTTTTTT. It translates to CASSSRLSGELFF. The J gene is TRBJ2-2, the V gene TRBV4-1; D call uncertain. Trimming took 5 bases from V and 7 from J, leaving 11 bases between them. Germline lookup yields CDR1 MGHRA and CDR2 YSYEKL. The CDR3 totals 13 residues.

This chain uses TRBV15 with TRBJ2-5; the D is unclear. This CDR3 contains 13 residues. V was trimmed by 3 bases and J by 5 bases, leaving 10 bases between them. Germline values: CDR1 LNHNV, CDR2 YYDKDF (reference sequence). The CDR3 nucleotides are TGTGCCACCAGCAGCTGGATCTGGGAGACCCAGTACTTC. The encoded protein is CATSSWIWETQYF. The variable domain in full, completed from reference TRBV15 and TRBJ2-5, reads DAMVIQNPRYQVTQFGKPVTLSCSQTLNHNVMYWYQQKSSQAPKLLFHYYDKDFNNEADTPDNFQSRRPNTSFCFLDIRSPGLGDTAMYLCATSSWIWETQYFGPGTRLLVL.

This clonotype was counted between two and nine times. J is TRBJ2-1 and V is TRBV5-1; D may be TRBD1 (5 bases). The V end lost 0 bases, the J end lost 6 bases, and 16 bases lay between the germline ends. In germline, CDR1 is SGHRS, CDR2 YFSETQ. This CDR3 comprises 16 residues. The CDR3 region has the DNA TGCGCCAGCAGCTTGGCCCCCGGTTCCAGGGCCAATGAGCAGTTCTTC. It specifies CASSLAPGSRANEQFF.

The rearrangement joins TRBV15 to TRBJ2-3, with 9 bases aligning to TRBD1. This CDR3 comprises 16 residues. Trimming removed 5 bases from V and 3 bases from J; junction bases left unmatched: 9. CDR1 is LNHNV and CDR2 is YYDKDF in the germline V gene (reference sequence). CDR3 loop: CATSRDRGLGTDTQYF. In DNA, the CDR3 is TGTGCCACCAGCCGCGACAGGGGGTTAGGGACAGATACGCAGTATTTT.

The gene calls are TRBV6-2 or TRBV6-3 and TRBJ1-5, with 7 bases matching TRBD1. The junction had 16 bases not matched to a gene; V was cut back by 2 bases and J by 6 bases. Germline CDR1 and CDR2: MNHEY and SVGEGT. This CDR3 is 18 amino acids long. CDR3 residues: CASSYEPWQGVVRQPQHF. CDR3 sequence (DNA): TGTGCCAGCAGTTACGAGCCTTGGCAGGGGGTAGTTCGTCAGCCCCAGCATTTT.